This paragraph reports one TCR beta chain. Sequencing used immunoSEQ multiplex PCR; TCRdb keeps in-frame clones, though not all of them. The sample has about 130,000 clones; 90% are singletons. The germline CDR1 and CDR2 sequences are MNHEY and SVGEGT. The CDR3 has 14 amino acids. Trimming took 1 base from V and 5 from J; bases not matched to a gene: 3. This entry comes from a study of blood T cell repertoires in COVID-19. The gene calls are TRBV6-2 or TRBV6-3 and TRBJ1-2; 8 nucleotides align to TRBD1. The receptor comes from a man aged 50 to 59 with active COVID-19. The sample comprised peripheral blood. CDR3 loop: CASSYLTGEYGYTF. The CDR3, as DNA: TGTGCCAGCAGTTACTTGACAGGGGAATATGGCTACACCTTC.